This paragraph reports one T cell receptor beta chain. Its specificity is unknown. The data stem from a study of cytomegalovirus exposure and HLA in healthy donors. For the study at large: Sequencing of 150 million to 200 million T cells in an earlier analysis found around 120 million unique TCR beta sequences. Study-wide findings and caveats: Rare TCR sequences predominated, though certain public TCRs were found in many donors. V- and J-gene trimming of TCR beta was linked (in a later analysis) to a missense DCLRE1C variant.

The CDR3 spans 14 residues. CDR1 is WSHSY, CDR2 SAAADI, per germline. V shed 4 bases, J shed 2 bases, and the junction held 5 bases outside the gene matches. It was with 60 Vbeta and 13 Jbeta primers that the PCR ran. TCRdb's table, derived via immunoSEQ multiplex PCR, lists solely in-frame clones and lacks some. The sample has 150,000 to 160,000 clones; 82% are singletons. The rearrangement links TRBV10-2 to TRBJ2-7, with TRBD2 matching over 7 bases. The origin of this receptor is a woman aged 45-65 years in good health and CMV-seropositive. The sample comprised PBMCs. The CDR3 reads CASSVGGLPYEQYF. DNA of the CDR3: TGCGCCAGCAGTGTGGGGGGGTTGCCCTACGAGCAGTACTTC.